These 6 T cell receptor beta chains were sequenced from one sample in a study of control samples from healthy donors and cancer patients. Profiling relied on immunoSEQ multiplex PCR, and the TCRdb table lists in-frame clones only, not all of them. The repertoire holds roughly 93,000 clones, approximately 91% seen once, with about 10% in the top ten. Sequencing was carried out using PBMCs. All receptors come from a woman between 50 and 59 years old with colorectal cancer.

V usage is TRBV7-2 and J usage is TRBJ2-5, with no clear D. With 4 bases removed from V and 1 base from J, the gap between germline ends came to 1 base. Germline loops: CDR1 SGHTA, CDR2 FQGNSA. The CDR3 contains 11 residues. The CDR3 loop reads CASSSQETQYF. CDR3 nucleotide sequence: TGTGCCAGCAGCTCCCAAGAGACCCAGTACTTC.

The rearrangement joins TRBV30 to TRBJ2-7; no firm D call. Germline CDR1 GTSNPN, CDR2 SVGIG (reference sequence). This CDR3 contains 13 residues. Trimming shortened V by 0 bases and J by 9 bases, and 15 bases separated the two germline ends. The CDR3 loop reads CAWSVESARGQYV. The CDR3 nucleotides read TGTGCCTGGAGTGTCGAGTCAGCTCGCGGGCAGTACGTC.

This chain links TRBV30 with TRBJ1-4, with D tentatively TRBD1 (5 bases). CDR1 is GTSNPN and CDR2 is SVGIG in the germline V gene (reference sequence). Trimming left V 4 bases short and J 8 bases short, with 14 bases between. This CDR3 is 13 amino acids long. CDR3 amino acids: CAWNRSGREKLFF. CDR3 in DNA: TGTGCCTGGAATCGATCGGGGCGGGAAAAACTGTTTTTT.

The chain employs TRBV6-2 or TRBV6-3 and TRBJ2-3; D uncertain. CDR1 is MNHEY and CDR2 is SVGEGT in the germline V gene. The CDR3 runs to 13 residues. Trimming stripped 2 bases from V and 2 bases from J, with 5 bases between. The chain's CDR3 is CASSYGPTDTQYF. The CDR3 DNA follows: TGTGCCAGCAGTTACGGACCCACAGATACGCAGTATTTT.

The chain employs TRBV3-1 (or the pseudogene TRBV3-2) and TRBJ2-5; D unclear. The CDR3 loop spans 13 amino acids. In germline, CDR1 is LGHDT, CDR2 YNNKEL (reference sequence). V was pared by 1 base and J by 2 bases, with 5 bases between. The CDR3 region has the DNA TGTGCCAGCAGCCAAGGTGTGCAAGAGACCCAGTACTTC. Encoded protein: CASSQGVQETQYF.

The chain has TRBV5-1 and TRBJ1-5, with 10 bases aligning to TRBD1. The J segment lost 5 bases and the V segment lost 4 bases, leaving 6 bases of the junction unmatched. The CDR3 has 15 residues. CDR1 and CDR2 (germline): SGHRS, YFSETQ. In DNA, the CDR3 is TGCGCCAGCAGCCCGGGAGGGACAGGGGATCAGCCCCAGCATTTT. This sequence encodes CASSPGGTGDQPQHF.